These T cell receptor beta chains were read from a single sample in a study of blood T cell repertoires in COVID-19. The repertoire was sequenced with immunoSEQ multiplex PCR; TCRdb's copy has only in-frame clones and lacks some. Of 130,000 to 150,000 clones in the sample, 65% to 85% were seen once. The sample comprised PBMCs or T cells enriched from blood (not recorded which). The receptors originated from a woman aged 45 to 65 who had been exposed to COVID-19. The CDR3 runs from the conserved cysteine through the conserved F or W. D genes are given only for firm matches. Not every row has a clone size; where given, it reads once, few, many or a size class.

V gene	D gene	clone size	CDR3 length	J gene	CDR3 DNA	CDR3 protein
TRBV27	TRBD1	.	15	TRBJ2-2	TGTGCCAGCAGCCGAGACAGGGGTGGTACCGGGGAGCTGTTTTTT	CASSRDRGGTGELFF
TRBV6-5	TRBD2	.	14	TRBJ2-1	TGTGCCAGCAACCCAAGCGGGGGGATTAGTGAGCAGTTCTTC	CASNPSGGISEQFF
TRBV5-6	.	.	14	TRBJ1-1	TGTGCCAGCAGCCTTGGACAGATGAACACTGAAGCTTTCTTT	CASSLGQMNTEAFF
TRBV4-3	.	.	14	TRBJ2-5	TGCGCCAGCAGCCAAGAACACCCTCAAGAGACCCAGTACTTC	CASSQEHPQETQYF
TRBV25-1	.	.	14	TRBJ1-1	TGTGCCAGCAGTATTGCGGGAGTCCACACTGAAGCTTTCTTT	CASSIAGVHTEAFF
TRBV5-1	TRBD1	.	17	TRBJ1-1	TGCGCCAGCAACTCCGGGACAGGGAAAATTTCGAACACTGAAGCTTTCTTT	CASNSGTGKISNTEAFF
TRBV9	TRBD1	once	18	TRBJ2-6	TGTGCCAGCAGCGCCAAGGACAGGGGGCGCGCTGGGGCCAACGTCCTGACTTTC	CASSAKDRGRAGANVLTF
TRBV7-2	.	.	18	TRBJ2-1	TGTGCCAGCAGCACCCCCCGCCCCCAACTAGTCGTCTACAATGAGCAGTTCTTC	CASSTPRPQLVVYNEQFF
TRBV24-1	.	few	13	TRBJ2-1	TGTGCCACCGGGACTTATGCCTACAATGAGCAGTTCTTC	CATGTYAYNEQFF
TRBV19	TRBD2	.	16	TRBJ2-5	TGTGCCAGTAGTATCGCGGAGCGGGGGGGAAAAGAGACCCAGTACTTC	CASSIAERGGKETQYF
TRBV11-2	TRBD2	.	14	TRBJ2-3	TGTGCCAGCCGCCGCGGGGGATTCACAGATACGCAGTATTTT	CASRRGGFTDTQYF
TRBV6-2/TRBV6-3	TRBD1	.	17	TRBJ1-5	TGTGCCAGCAGTTACTCGAAGGCAGGGGGGCTCTATCAGCCCCAGCATTTT	CASSYSKAGGLYQPQHF
TRBV4-3	TRBD1	once	15	TRBJ1-3	TGCGCCAGCAGCCTGGAAACAGGGGCTGGAAACACCATATATTTT	CASSLETGAGNTIYF
TRBV6-5	.	few	13	TRBJ1-5	TGTGCCAGCCGACGGGGGGCAGATCAGCCCCAGCATTTT	CASRRGADQPQHF
TRBV7-6	.	.	13	TRBJ2-1	TGTGCCAGCAGCTCGAGCTCCTACAATGAGCAGTTCTTC	CASSSSSYNEQFF
TRBV19	.	.	15	TRBJ2-5	TGTGCCAGTAGTAGGGGACAAAGCCCCCAAGAGACCCAGTACTTC	CASSRGQSPQETQYF
TRBV19	.	.	12	TRBJ1-2	TGTGCCAGTAGTATACAAAACTATGGCTACACCTTC	CASSIQNYGYTF
TRBV4-3	.	.	16	TRBJ1-4	TGCGCCAGCAGCCAAGATTTAGGAGTTAGAGATGAAAAACTGTTTTTT	CASSQDLGVRDEKLFF
TRBV9	.	once	16	TRBJ1-3	TGTGCCAGCAGCGTAGGGGGCAGCTTCTCTGGAAACACCATATATTTT	CASSVGGSFSGNTIYF
TRBV18	TRBD2	.	15	TRBJ2-3	TGTGCCAGCTCACCACTAGCGGGGATTGGCGATACGCAGTATTTT	CASSPLAGIGDTQYF
TRBV2	.	.	15	TRBJ2-3	TGTGCCAGCAGGTCACTAGCTTCCACCACAGATACGCAGTATTTT	CASRSLASTTDTQYF
TRBV5-1	.	.	17	TRBJ2-6	TGCGCCAGCAGCTCCGGACATGCCGGATCTGGGGCCAACGTCCTGACTTTC	CASSSGHAGSGANVLTF
TRBV27	TRBD1	.	16	TRBJ2-7	TGTGCCAGCAGTTTATCGTTCGGACAGGGTTCGGGTGAGCAGTACTTC	CASSLSFGQGSGEQYF
TRBV4-3	.	.	15	TRBJ2-7	TGCGCCAGCAGCCCGGCGCGGATAGCGACCTACGAGCAGTACTTC	CASSPARIATYEQYF
TRBV10-3	TRBD1	.	12	TRBJ1-2	TGTGCCATCAGCACAGGGGACTATGGCTACACCTTC	CAISTGDYGYTF
TRBV4-3	.	once	15	TRBJ2-1	TGCGCCAGCAGCCAAGACGGGAGAACCTACAATGAGCAGTTCTTC	CASSQDGRTYNEQFF
TRBV14	TRBD2	.	18	TRBJ2-5	TGTGCCAGCAGCCAAGGAGGACTAGCGGTTGTACGGTGGGAGACCCAGTACTTC	CASSQGGLAVVRWETQYF
TRBV2	.	once	14	TRBJ2-3	TGTGCCAGCAGGCGGGACGGAGCCACAGATACGCAGTATTTT	CASRRDGATDTQYF
TRBV5-1	TRBD1	.	15	TRBJ2-6	TGCGCCAGCAGCTCGACAGGGACTGGGGCCAACGTCCTGACTTTC	CASSSTGTGANVLTF
TRBV29-1	TRBD1	.	12	TRBJ2-5	TGCAGCGTAAGACAGGGAACCGAGACCCAGTACTTC	CSVRQGTETQYF
TRBV7-9	.	.	15	TRBJ1-6	TGTGCCAGCAGCTATTCAGGACAATATAATTCACCCCTCCACTTT	CASSYSGQYNSPLHF
TRBV2	.	.	16	TRBJ2-7	TGTGCCAGCAGTCTCGAACAGGGAGGGGGTTACTACGAGCAGTACTTC	CASSLEQGGGYYEQYF
TRBV4-1	.	few	14	TRBJ1-2	TGCGCCAGCAGCCAAGCCCGGTCCCTCTATGGCTACACCTTC	CASSQARSLYGYTF